The T cell receptor (beta chain) under discussion was sequenced for a study of cytomegalovirus exposure and HLA in healthy donors. On the study more broadly: A later analysis reported the 90 to 150 validation repertoires used the same platform as the approximately 650 first-cohort repertoires.

This clone appeared once. Germline V CDR1 and CDR2: SGDLS, YYNGEE. This CDR3 is built from 14 residues. J gave up 6 bases and V 4 bases, and 6 bases lay outside the gene matches. Assay: immunoSEQ multiplex PCR; the TCRdb copy retains only in-frame clones and omits some. Among some 88,000 clones listed, approximately 96% were seen once. The receptor was derived from a man in his late teens or twenties in good health and CMV-seronegative. The chain couples TRBV9 to TRBJ1-2; TRBD1 matches at 10 bases. Input material: PBMCs. The CDR3 loop reads CASSTRQGANGYTF. CDR3 nucleotide sequence: TGTGCCAGCAGCACGCGACAGGGGGCGAATGGCTACACCTTC.